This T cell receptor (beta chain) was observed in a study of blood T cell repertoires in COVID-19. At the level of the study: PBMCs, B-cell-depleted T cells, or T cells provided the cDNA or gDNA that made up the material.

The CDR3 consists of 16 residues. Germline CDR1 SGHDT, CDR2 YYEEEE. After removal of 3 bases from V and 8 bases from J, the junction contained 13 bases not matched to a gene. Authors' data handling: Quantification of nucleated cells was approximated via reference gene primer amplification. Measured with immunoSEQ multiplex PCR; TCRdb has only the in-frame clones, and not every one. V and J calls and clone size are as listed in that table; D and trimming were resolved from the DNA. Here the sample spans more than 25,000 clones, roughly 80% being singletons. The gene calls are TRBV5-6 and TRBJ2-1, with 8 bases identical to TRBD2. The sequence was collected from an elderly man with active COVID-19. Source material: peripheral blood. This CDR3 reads CASSSLNGGAFDEQFF. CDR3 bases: TGTGCCAGCAGCTCATTGAACGGGGGGGCCTTCGATGAGCAGTTCTTC.